The source of this T cell receptor (beta chain) is a study of blood T cell repertoires in COVID-19. For the study at large: From T cells, B-cell-depleted T cells, or PBMCs came the material, which was cDNA or gDNA.

This clone was counted only a few times. The germline gives CDR1 SGHDT, CDR2 YYEEEE. Trimming took 4 bases from V and 1 from J, leaving 14 bases between them. The CDR3 length is 16 residues. Measured with immunoSEQ multiplex PCR; TCRdb has only the in-frame clones, and not every one. The sample shows 80,000 or so clones, 65% to 90% of them seen only once. This TCR came from a human donor in a cohort sampled during active COVID-19. The V gene is TRBV5-6, the J gene TRBJ2-2; D remains unclear. The sequenced sample was peripheral blood. The CDR3 DNA is TGTGCCAGCAGCCTGGGGTGGGCTCTGAACACCGGGGAGCTGTTTTTT. Translation: CASSLGWALNTGELFF.